This T cell receptor (beta chain) was captured by sequencing in a study of blood T cell repertoires in COVID-19. Overall study: The study drew acute and convalescent COVID-19 samples from the United States, Italy and Spain. In each case, the material was cDNA or gDNA derived from T cells, B-cell-depleted T cells, or PBMCs.

From germline, CDR1 is MNHEY and CDR2 SVGAGI. V lost 4 bases, J lost 11 bases, and 17 bases lay in between. This CDR3 is built from 13 residues. Sequencing used immunoSEQ multiplex PCR; TCRdb keeps in-frame clones, though not all of them. The table shows some 350,000 clones, with 90% occurring only once. The sequence derives from a man aged 18 to 35 with active or convalescent COVID-19. The V call is TRBV6-5, the J call TRBJ1-1, with D maybe TRBD1 (6 bases). Sequencing was carried out using peripheral blood. The CDR3: CASSLGSQGLAFF. The CDR3 nucleotides read TGTGCCAGCAGTTTGGGGAGCCAGGGGTTGGCTTTCTTT.